Below, 13 T cell receptor beta chains from the same sample are listed, as sequenced in a study of blood T cell repertoires in COVID-19. Assay used: immunoSEQ multiplex PCR; TCRdb lists only in-frame clones, some missing. Of 56,000 or so clones in the sample, about 90% were seen once. Sequenced sample: peripheral blood. All receptors derive from a woman aged 80 or older with active COVID-19.

V gene TRBV6-2 or TRBV6-3 combines with J gene TRBJ2-1, with a tentative D call TRBD1 (5 bases). This CDR3 has 13 residues. Trimming removed 2 bases at V and 8 bases at J, with 10 bases between. Germline CDR1 reads MNHEY; CDR2 reads SVGEGT. The CDR3 DNA reads TGTGCCAGCAGTTACCCAGGGTTGGATGAGCAGTTCTTC. It yields the protein CASSYPGLDEQFF.

The V call is TRBV12-3 or TRBV12-4, the J call TRBJ1-1, with D perhaps matching TRBD1 (5 bases). This CDR3 contains 12 residues. Trimming stripped 7 bases from V and 6 bases from J, with 12 bases between. CDR3 bases: TGTGCCAGCACCCAAGGGGAGGCTGAAGCTTTCTTT. Its translation is CASTQGEAEAFF.

J is TRBJ2-3 and V is TRBV7-3; tentative D call: TRBD2 (8 bases). The V end was cut by 2 bases, the J end by 7 bases, with 16 bases between. Germline V CDR1 and CDR2: SGHTA, FQGTGA. CDR3 length: 15 amino acids. CDR3 loop: CASSLPSGGQHTQYF. The DNA of the CDR3 is TGTGCCAGCAGCTTACCGAGCGGGGGACAGCATACGCAGTATTTT.

The V gene is TRBV27, the J gene TRBJ1-6; D is unclear. The germline V gene encodes CDR1 MNHEY and CDR2 SMNVEV (reference sequence). This CDR3 has 12 amino acids. Trimming removed 4 bases at V and 8 bases at J, with 6 bases between. CDR3 residues: CASSSSYSPLHF. CDR3 nucleotides: TGTGCCAGCAGTTCGAGCTATTCACCCCTCCACTTT.

This clone was counted a single time. V is TRBV11-2 and J is TRBJ1-2; 7 positions match TRBD1. Germline V gives CDR1 SGHAT, CDR2 FQNNGV. The CDR3 has 15 residues. V trimming: 3 bases; J trimming: 1 base; junction bases outside the gene matches: 5. CDR3 bases: TGTGCCAGCAGCTTGGGACAGTCCCTTAACTATGGCTACACCTTC. The encoded protein is CASSLGQSLNYGYTF.

The rearrangement joins TRBV7-8 to TRBJ2-1; no clear D. V was clipped by 5 bases and J by 1 base, with 15 bases between them. There are 16 residues in the CDR3. Per germline, CDR1 SGHVS and CDR2 FQNEAQ. CDR3 nucleotides: TGTGCCAGCAGCCGGACCCCCAGCGCGTCCTACAATGAGCAGTTCTTC. Translating it yields CASSRTPSASYNEQFF.

J is TRBJ2-5 and V is TRBV9; D remains ambiguous. The CDR3 consists of 14 residues. CDR1 and CDR2 (germline): SGDLS, YYNGEE. Trimming shortened V by 0 bases and J by 5 bases, and 11 bases separated the two germline ends. As DNA, the CDR3 is TGTGCCAGCAGCGTAGGGCTTTCAATCGAGACCCAGTACTTC. Encoded protein: CASSVGLSIETQYF.

This clone was found a few times. The genes are TRBV7-9 and TRBJ2-7, with TRBD2 identical over 7 bases. The CDR3 has 14 amino acids. V dropped 8 bases and J dropped 3; count of bases not matched to a gene: 10. Germline-derived CDR1 and CDR2 are SEHNR and FQNEAQ (reference sequence). CDR3 protein: CASSQRGSFYEQYF. In DNA form, the CDR3 reads TGTGCCAGCTCTCAGCGGGGTTCCTTCTACGAGCAGTACTTC.

About this clone itself: At one boundary the junction diverges from the germline segment, which might be a read error. This chain uses TRBV12-3 or TRBV12-4 with TRBJ1-3; no reliable D call. The CDR3 covers 12 residues. CDR3 sequence reads: CASSLAFGTTYF. CDR3 bases: TGTGCCAGCAGCCTAGCCTTCGGCACCACATATTTT.

J is TRBJ2-5 and V is TRBV7-2; possible D gene TRBD1, 5 bases. The V gene's germline CDR1 is SGHTA and CDR2 FQGNSA. Trimming pared 5 bases from V and 2 bases from J, leaving 21 bases between. The CDR3 totals 17 residues. The CDR3 loop is CASSGPRALALQETQYF. CDR3 bases: TGTGCCAGCAGCGGCCCCAGGGCGTTAGCTTTACAAGAGACCCAGTACTTC.

The count of this clone is one. The chain uses TRBV4-3 and TRBJ2-5; D may be TRBD1 (5 bases). There are 15 residues in the CDR3. Trimming shortened V by 0 bases and J by 5 bases, and 13 bases separated the two germline ends. Looked up from germline, CDR1 is LGHNA and CDR2 is YSLEER. CDR3 amino acids: CASSQDRWGRETQYF. The CDR3 DNA follows: TGCGCCAGCAGCCAAGATCGCTGGGGCCGGGAGACCCAGTACTTC.

The CDR3 sequence: CASSEVSQGPYGYTF. CDR3 in DNA: TGTGCCAGCAGTGAAGTTAGCCAGGGCCCCTATGGCTACACCTTC. The V gene is TRBV2, the J gene TRBJ1-2; TRBD1 is a possible D gene (5 bases). This CDR3 comprises 15 residues. Germline V lookup: CDR1 SNHLY, CDR2 FYNNEI. Deletions cut 1 base from V and 4 bases from J, with 13 bases between.

CDR3 nucleotide sequence: TGTGCCAGCAGTTACTCGGCAGGGGGCTTCACTGAAGCTTTCTTT. Translated: CASSYSAGGFTEAFF. The chain uses TRBV6-6 and TRBJ1-1, with TRBD1 matching over 8 bases. CDR1 is MNHNY and CDR2 is SVGAGI in the germline V gene (reference sequence). V trimming: 0 bases; J trimming: 4 bases; junction bases outside the gene matches: 4. The CDR3 runs to 15 residues.